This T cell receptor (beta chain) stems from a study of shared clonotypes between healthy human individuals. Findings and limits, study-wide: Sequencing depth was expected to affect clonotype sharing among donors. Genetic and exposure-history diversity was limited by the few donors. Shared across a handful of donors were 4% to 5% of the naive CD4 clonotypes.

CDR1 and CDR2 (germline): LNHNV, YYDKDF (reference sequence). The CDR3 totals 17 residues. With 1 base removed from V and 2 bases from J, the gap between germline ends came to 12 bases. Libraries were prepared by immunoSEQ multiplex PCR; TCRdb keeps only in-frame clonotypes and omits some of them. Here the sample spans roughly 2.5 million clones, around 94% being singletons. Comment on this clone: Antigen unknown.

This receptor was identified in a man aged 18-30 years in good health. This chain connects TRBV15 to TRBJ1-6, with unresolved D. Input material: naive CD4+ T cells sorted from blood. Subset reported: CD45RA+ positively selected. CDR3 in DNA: TGTGCCACCAGCAGAGTGTGGGGAAGGGCCTATAATTCACCCCTCCACTTT. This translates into CATSRVWGRAYNSPLHF.